Sequencing of this T cell receptor (beta chain) was carried out in a study of identical twins. TCRdb called the 5' RACE reads again in MiXCR, with one record for every CDR3 protein. Of hundreds of thousands of distinct CDR3 sequences listed, less than 7% are singletons. The germline gives CDR1 SQVTM, CDR2 ANQGSEA. The CDR3 totals 12 residues. Trimming shortened V by 7 bases and J by 1 base, and 9 bases separated the two germline ends. The specimen was naive T cells sorted from blood. The V call is TRBV29-1, the J call TRBJ2-3; tentative D call: TRBD1 (6 bases). The sequence derives from a man aged 18 to 30 in good health. The CDR3, as DNA: TGCAGCGGTGAGGGGGGCACAGATACGCAGTATTTT. Its translation: CSGEGGTDTQYF.